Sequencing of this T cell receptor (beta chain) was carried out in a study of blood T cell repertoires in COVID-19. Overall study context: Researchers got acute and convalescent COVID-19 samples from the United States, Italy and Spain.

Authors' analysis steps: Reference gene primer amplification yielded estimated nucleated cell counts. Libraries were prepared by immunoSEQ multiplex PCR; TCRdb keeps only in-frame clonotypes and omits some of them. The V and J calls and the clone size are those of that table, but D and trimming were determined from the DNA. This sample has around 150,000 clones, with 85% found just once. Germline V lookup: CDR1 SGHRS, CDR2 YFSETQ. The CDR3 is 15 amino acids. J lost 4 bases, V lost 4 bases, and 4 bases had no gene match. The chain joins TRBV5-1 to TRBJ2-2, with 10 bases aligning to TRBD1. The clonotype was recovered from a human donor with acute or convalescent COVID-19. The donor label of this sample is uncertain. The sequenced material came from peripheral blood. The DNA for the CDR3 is TGCGCCAGCAGCCAATGGACAGGGGGCACCGGGGAGCTGTTTTTT. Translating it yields CASSQWTGGTGELFF.